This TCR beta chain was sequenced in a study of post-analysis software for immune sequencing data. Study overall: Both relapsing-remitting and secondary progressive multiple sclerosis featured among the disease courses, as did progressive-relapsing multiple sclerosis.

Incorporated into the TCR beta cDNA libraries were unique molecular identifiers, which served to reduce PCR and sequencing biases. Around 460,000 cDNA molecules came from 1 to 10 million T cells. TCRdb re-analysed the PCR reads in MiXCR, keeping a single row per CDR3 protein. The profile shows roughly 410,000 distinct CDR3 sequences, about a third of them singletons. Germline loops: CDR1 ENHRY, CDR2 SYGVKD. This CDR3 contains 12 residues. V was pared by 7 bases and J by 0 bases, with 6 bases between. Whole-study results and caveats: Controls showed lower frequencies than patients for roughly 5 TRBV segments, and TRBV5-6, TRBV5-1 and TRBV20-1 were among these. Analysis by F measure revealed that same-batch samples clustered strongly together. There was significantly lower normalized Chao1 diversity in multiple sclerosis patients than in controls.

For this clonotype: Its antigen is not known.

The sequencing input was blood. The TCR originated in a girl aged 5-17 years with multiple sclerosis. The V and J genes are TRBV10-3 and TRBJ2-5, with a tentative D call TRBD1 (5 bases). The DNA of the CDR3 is TGTGCCATCAAGGACAACCAAGAGACCCAGTACTTC. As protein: CAIKDNQETQYF.